Listed below are T cell receptor beta chains from one sample, sequenced in a study of T cells in Graves' hyperthyroidism and ophthalmopathy. TCRdb itself ran the multiplex PCR reads through MiXCR, one entry per CDR3 protein. The sample yields over 450,000 distinct CDR3 sequences, 13% to 15% seen once. The sample taken for sequencing was blood. Receptors were obtained from a young woman with Graves' hyperthyroidism. CDR3s include the opening cysteine and the closing phenylalanine or tryptophan. A D gene is named only where the DNA matches it firmly. Rows give clone size only sometimes, using once, few, many, or a class for an expanded clone.

j_call,d_call,clone_size,v_call,cdr3_nt,cdr3_aa
TRBJ1-2,-,many,TRBV12-3/TRBV12-4,TGTGCCAGCAGTTTGTCACAGGGAGGCTACACCTTC,CASSLSQGGYTF
TRBJ2-3,-,many,TRBV2,TGTGCCAGCAAATTACTAGAGGGAGATACGCAGTATTTT,CASKLLEGDTQYF
TRBJ2-1,-,many,TRBV27,TGTGCCAGCAGTTTATTTGTGTCCTACAATGAGCAGTTCTTC,CASSLFVSYNEQFF
TRBJ1-5,-,many,TRBV27,TGTGCCAGCAGTTTATTCGGCAGCAGATATAGCAATCAGCCCCAGCATTTT,CASSLFGSRYSNQPQHF
TRBJ1-1,-,many,TRBV3-1,TGTGCCAGCAGCCAGGGGAGTTCGCGAGCTTTCTTT,CASSQGSSRAFF
TRBJ2-3,-,-,TRBV4-1,TGCGCCAGCAGCCAAGTGCGTAGGCTAGCCGGGGGAGGGCAGTATTTT,CASSQVRRLAGGGQYF
TRBJ2-5,TRBD2,many,TRBV3-1,TGTGCCAGCAGCCAAGGTAGAACTAGCGGGGCCCAAGAGACCCAGTACTTC,CASSQGRTSGAQETQYF
TRBJ1-5,-,many,TRBV12-3/TRBV12-4,TGTGCCAGCAGTGCATTGGTAAGGAATCAGCCCCAGCATTTT,CASSALVRNQPQHF
TRBJ2-5,-,many,TRBV20-1,TGCAGTGCTAGAGATCCGACTCGGCCCTGGGGAGAGACCCAGTACTTC,CSARDPTRPWGETQYF
TRBJ2-5,-,many,TRBV20-1,TGCAGTGCTAGAGATGGTAACAGGGCCCAAGAGACCCAGTACTTC,CSARDGNRAQETQYF
TRBJ2-5,TRBD1,many,TRBV3-1,TGTGCCAGCAGCCAGACAGGGAATCGGCAAGAGACCCAGTACTTC,CASSQTGNRQETQYF
TRBJ2-5,TRBD2,many,TRBV20-1,TGCAGTGCTACCCCGGGAGGTATGTCGGAGACCCAGTACTTC,CSATPGGMSETQYF
TRBJ1-2,TRBD1,-,TRBV2,TGTGCCAGCAGTCCCCCAGGGACAGGGACACGGCCCTACACCTTC,CASSPPGTGTRPYTF
TRBJ2-3,-,-,TRBV11-2,TGTGCCAGCAGCTCGGACAGAAACACAGATACGCAGTATTTT,CASSSDRNTDTQYF
TRBJ1-4,-,-,TRBV15,TGTGCCACCAGCAGGGTAAAGGGAGCCGAAAAACTGTTTTTT,CATSRVKGAEKLFF
TRBJ1-1,-,few,TRBV5-1,TGCGCCAGCAGCTTGGGTGAGGCGCCGGCTTTCTTT,CASSLGEAPAFF
TRBJ2-1,TRBD1,many,TRBV30,TGTGCCTGGAGTGGGGACAGGGGGCCGTTTGATGAGCAGTTCTTC,CAWSGDRGPFDEQFF
TRBJ1-5,TRBD1,many,TRBV4-1,TGCGCCAGCAGCCAGAACAGGGGAAAGCCCCAGCATTTT,CASSQNRGKPQHF